One sample yielded the 27 T cell receptor beta chains listed below, sequenced in a study of blood T cell repertoires in COVID-19. Sequencing used immunoSEQ multiplex PCR; TCRdb keeps in-frame clones, though not all of them. Altogether 70,000 to 95,000 clones are present, roughly four fifths being singletons, with the ten largest covering less than 2%. Input material: peripheral blood. Every receptor here comes from a woman aged 60-75 years with acute or convalescent COVID-19.

The V gene is TRBV12-3 or TRBV12-4, the J gene TRBJ1-1, with D possibly being TRBD1 (6 bases). The CDR3 totals 12 residues. V was clipped by 4 bases and J by 10 bases, with 13 bases between them. This CDR3 reads CASSSGTTAAFF. For the CDR3, the DNA is TGTGCCAGCAGTTCCGGGACAACCGCAGCTTTCTTT.

The rearrangement links TRBV11-2 to TRBJ1-1; D possibly corresponds to TRBD1 (6 bases). The V gene's germline CDR1 is SGHAT and CDR2 FQNNGV. Trimming pared 1 base from V and 4 bases from J, leaving 10 bases between. The CDR3 sequence is 14 residues long. As DNA, the CDR3 is TGTGCCAGCAGCTTAGTCCAGGGGCGCACTGAAGCTTTCTTT. Its translation: CASSLVQGRTEAFF.

The rearrangement joins TRBV11-2 to TRBJ2-3, with a tentative D call TRBD1 (6 bases). V gave up 1 base and J gave up 2 bases, with 10 bases separating them. The CDR3 is 15 residues long. Per germline, CDR1 SGHAT and CDR2 FQNNGV. The DNA of the CDR3 is TGTGCCAGCAGCTTAGTAGGGGGAGACACAGATACGCAGTATTTT. Protein product: CASSLVGGDTDTQYF.

V and J are TRBV10-2 and TRBJ2-2, with 8 bases identical to TRBD2. Trimming at V came to 3 bases and at J to 5 bases, leaving 5 bases not matched to a gene. The germline CDR1 and CDR2 sequences are WSHSY and SAAADI. There are 15 residues in the CDR3. CDR3 amino acids: CASSDPGLVTGELFF. DNA for the CDR3: TGCGCCAGCAGTGACCCGGGACTAGTAACCGGGGAGCTGTTTTTT.

V is TRBV18 and J is TRBJ1-2, with D possibly being TRBD1 (5 bases). V lost 2 bases and J lost 0, with 16 bases in between. The CDR3 has 17 residues. CDR1 is KGHSH, CDR2 LQKENI, per germline. CDR3 region: CASSPTQGRATNYGYTF. As DNA, the CDR3 is TGTGCCAGCTCACCAACTCAAGGCAGGGCCACTAACTATGGCTACACCTTC. Variable domain in full (rest from reference TRBV18 and TRBJ1-2): NAGVMQNPRHLVRRRGQEARLRCSPMKGHSHVYWYRQLPEEGLKFMVYLQKENIIDESGMPKERFSAEFPKEGPSILRIQQVVRGDSAAYFCASSPTQGRATNYGYTFGSGTRLTVV.

The V gene is TRBV28, the J gene TRBJ2-2; no definite D call. This CDR3 is 12 amino acids long. Germline V gene data show CDR1 as MDHEN and CDR2 as SYDVKM. The V end was cut by 3 bases, the J end by 7 bases, with 6 bases between. The CDR3 sequence: CASSFGLGELFF. For the CDR3, the DNA is TGTGCCAGCAGTTTTGGGCTCGGGGAGCTGTTTTTT. The full variable domain, its missing parts supplied by reference TRBV28 and TRBJ2-2, is DVKVTQSSRYLVKRTGEKVFLECVQDMDHENMFWYRQDPGLGLRLIYFSYDVKMKEKGDIPEGYSVSREKKERFSLILESASTNQTSMYLCASSFGLGELFFGEGSRLTVL.

This rearrangement joins TRBV27 to TRBJ2-3; perhaps TRBD1 as D (5 bases). Germline V gives CDR1 MNHEY, CDR2 SMNVEV (reference sequence). V shed 6 bases and J shed 1 base, with 17 bases lying between them. The CDR3 covers 16 residues. CDR3 residues: CASSSEQVRRTDTQYF. The CDR3 DNA sequence: TGTGCCAGCAGCTCGGAACAGGTTAGGCGCACAGATACGCAGTATTTT.

The V call is TRBV14, the J call TRBJ2-7, with a tentative D call TRBD1 (6 bases). Between the trimmed V and J ends, which lost 4 bases and 2 bases, there was a span of 12 bases. This CDR3 has 14 amino acids. Looked up from germline, CDR1 is SGHDN and CDR2 is FVKESK. The CDR3: CASSLQQGPYEQYF. The DNA for the CDR3 is TGTGCCAGCAGCCTCCAACAGGGTCCCTACGAGCAGTACTTC.

The chain couples TRBV18 to TRBJ1-1, with D possibly being TRBD1 (6 bases). Germline values: CDR1 KGHSH, CDR2 LQKENI. Trimming cost V 8 bases and J 2 bases, with 15 bases left between them. The CDR3 is 14 residues long. The CDR3 here is CASRKEQGNTEAFF. The CDR3 nucleotides read TGTGCCAGCCGGAAAGAACAGGGTAACACTGAAGCTTTCTTT.

The genes are TRBV11-2 and TRBJ2-7; D is possibly TRBD1 (5 bases). This CDR3 region has 13 residues. V lost 0 bases and J 7 bases, leaving 10 bases between the germline ends. In germline, CDR1 is SGHAT, CDR2 FQNNGV. The DNA for the CDR3 is TGTGCCAGCAGCTTAGACAGGGTAGGAGAGCAGTACTTC. It translates to CASSLDRVGEQYF.

The gene calls are TRBV2 and TRBJ1-3; D unclear. The CDR3 runs to 16 residues. Looked up from germline, CDR1 is SNHLY and CDR2 is FYNNEI. With 4 bases removed from V and 0 bases from J, the gap between germline ends came to 13 bases. The CDR3 bases are TGTGCCAGCAGTGCATTCGGGTCCGGCTCTGGAAACACCATATATTTT. Translating gives CASSAFGSGSGNTIYF.

This chain connects TRBV20-1 to TRBJ1-6; weak D call: TRBD1 (6 bases). The CDR3 has 14 residues. Trimming pared 3 bases from V and 10 bases from J, leaving 16 bases between. Germline values: CDR1 DFQATT, CDR2 SNEGSKA (reference sequence). The CDR3 sequence: CSASYDRNRSPLHF. Written as DNA, the CDR3 is TGCAGTGCTAGTTATGACAGGAATCGGTCACCCCTCCACTTT.

This clone appeared a few times. The chain has TRBV15 and TRBJ2-1, with D perhaps TRBD1 (5 bases). Trimming took 3 bases from V and 5 from J, leaving 17 bases between them. Germline loops: CDR1 LNHNV, CDR2 YYDKDF (reference sequence). This CDR3 spans 16 amino acids. The CDR3 region is CATSRGRASSDNEQFF. CDR3 nucleotide sequence: TGTGCCACCAGCAGGGGGCGCGCCAGCAGCGACAATGAGCAGTTCTTC.

This clone was counted between two and nine times. The CDR3 loop is CASSPDRVGEKLFF. The CDR3 bases are TGCGCCAGCAGCCCGGACAGGGTGGGCGAAAAACTGTTTTTT. The V and J genes are TRBV5-1 and TRBJ1-4; 8 bases match TRBD1. Unmatched junction bases numbered 7, after V lost 4 bases and J lost 8 bases. The length of the CDR3 is 14 residues. Germline V lookup: CDR1 SGHRS, CDR2 YFSETQ. Full variable domain (rest looked up from reference TRBV5-1 and TRBJ1-4): KAGVTQTPRYLIKTRGQQVTLSCSPISGHRSVSWYQQTPGQGLQFLFEYFSETQRNKGNFPGRFSGRQFSNSRSEMNVSTLELGDSALYLCASSPDRVGEKLFFGSGTQLSVL.

V gene TRBV18 combines with J gene TRBJ2-1; 11 positions agree with TRBD1. The CDR3 has 15 residues. From germline, CDR1 is KGHSH and CDR2 LQKENI. J gave up 9 bases and V 4 bases, and 8 bases lay outside the gene matches. CDR3 protein: CASSQGQGASLEQFF. The DNA of the CDR3 is TGTGCCAGCTCACAAGGACAGGGGGCATCTCTTGAGCAGTTCTTC.

The J gene is TRBJ1-1, the V gene TRBV25-1; possibly TRBD1 for D (6 bases). With 1 base removed from V and 1 base from J, the gap between germline ends came to 13 bases. The CDR3 runs to 16 residues. CDR1 MGHDK and CDR2 SYGVNS come from the germline V gene. As DNA, the CDR3 is TGTGCCAGCAGTGAATCAGCGGTCAGGGGGAACACTGAAGCTTTCTTT. Amino acid sequence: CASSESAVRGNTEAFF.

The V and J genes are TRBV28 and TRBJ2-7; 11 nucleotides align to TRBD2. The V gene's germline CDR1 is MDHEN and CDR2 SYDVKM. The ends lost 4 bases at V and 3 bases at J; junction bases unmatched: 5. The CDR3 runs to 15 residues. CDR3 amino acids: CASSSLAGGVYEQYF. CDR3 coding DNA: TGTGCCAGCAGTTCTTTAGCGGGGGGGGTCTACGAGCAGTACTTC.

The chain employs TRBV5-6 and TRBJ1-3; maybe TRBD1 (5 bases). This CDR3 comprises 13 residues. Trimming cost V 1 base and J 6 bases, with 8 bases left between them. Germline V gene lookup returns CDR1 SGHDT and CDR2 YYEEEE. CDR3 nucleotides: TGTGCCAGCAGCTTGAGGGGTTTAAACACCATATATTTT. This gives the protein CASSLRGLNTIYF.

The rearrangement links TRBV2 to TRBJ1-5, with 9 bases aligning to TRBD1. The CDR3 has 13 residues. The germline CDR1 and CDR2 sequences are SNHLY and FYNNEI. The trim removed 6 bases at V and 6 bases at J, leaving 3 bases unmatched. The CDR3 DNA follows: TGTGCCAGCAGGGGACAGGGAGTTCAGCCCCAGCATTTT. This codes for CASRGQGVQPQHF.

The chain combines TRBV29-1 with TRBJ2-2; D call uncertain. Trimming removed 4 bases at V and 0 bases at J, with 9 bases between. The CDR3 totals 14 residues. From germline, CDR1 is SQVTM and CDR2 ANQGSEA. The CDR3 DNA follows: TGCAGCGTTGGGCGGAACCCGAACACCGGGGAGCTGTTTTTT. Residues: CSVGRNPNTGELFF.

This chain connects TRBV20-1 to TRBJ2-3; TRBD1 agrees at 8 bases. Trimming at V came to 5 bases and at J to 5 bases, leaving 0 bases not matched to a gene. Germline CDR1 reads DFQATT; CDR2 reads SNEGSKA (reference sequence). CDR3 length: 11 residues. Here the CDR3 DNA reads TGCAGTGCTGACAGGGGAGATACGCAGTATTTT. This encodes CSADRGDTQYF.

The V and J genes are TRBV28 and TRBJ1-5; D unclear. V lost 10 bases, J lost 4 bases, and 11 bases lay in between. Germline V gives CDR1 MDHEN, CDR2 SYDVKM. The CDR3 is 12 residues long. CDR3 sequence: CATLSENQPQHF. CDR3 coding DNA: TGTGCCACCCTAAGTGAAAATCAGCCCCAGCATTTT.

The gene calls are TRBV7-2 and TRBJ2-1, with 11 bases matching TRBD2. CDR3 size: 15 residues. Germline V CDR1 and CDR2: SGHTA, FQGNSA. Unmatched junction bases numbered 2, after V lost 1 base and J lost 6 bases. The CDR3 here is CASSLVAGGSNEQFF. The DNA for the CDR3 is TGTGCCAGCAGCTTAGTAGCGGGAGGGTCCAATGAGCAGTTCTTC.

V is TRBV7-3 and J is TRBJ2-3, with 9 bases identical to TRBD2. The ends lost 5 bases at V and 2 bases at J; junction bases unmatched: 5. The germline V gene has CDR1 SGHTA and CDR2 FQGTGA. The CDR3 runs to 15 residues. This CDR3 reads CASSVSGGDTDTQYF. The CDR3 nucleotides read TGTGCCAGCAGCGTTAGCGGGGGAGACACAGATACGCAGTATTTT.

The chain joins TRBV5-4 to TRBJ1-1; D gene uncertain. The CDR3 runs to 11 residues. Trimming took 3 bases from V and 8 from J, leaving 8 bases between them. Germline CDR1 and CDR2: SGHNT and YYREEE (reference sequence). The CDR3 region has the DNA TGTGCCAGCAGCTCCCCGGTGGAAGCTTTCTTT. Translation: CASSSPVEAFF.

CDR3 DNA sequence: TGTGCCAGCAGCTTAGGAGGACGGACTAATCAGCCCCAGCATTTT. This sequence encodes CASSLGGRTNQPQHF. V usage is TRBV7-8 and J usage is TRBJ1-5; D remains ambiguous. V gave up 1 base and J gave up 4 bases, with 11 bases separating them. CDR3 size: 15 residues. Germline-derived CDR1 and CDR2 are SGHVS and FQNEAQ.

The rearrangement links TRBV25-1 to TRBJ2-7; 9 bases are a match to TRBD2. J gave up 6 bases and V 6 bases, and 6 bases lay outside the gene matches. Germline V gene data show CDR1 as MGHDK and CDR2 as SYGVNS. CDR3 length: 13 amino acids. CDR3 in DNA: TGTGCCAGCAGCCTGGGACTAGCAAGCGAGCAGTACTTC. It encodes CASSLGLASEQYF.